These 2 T cell receptor beta chains share one sample of origin, sequenced in a study of CD8 T cells in ankylosing spondylitis. Their antigens are not known. One entry per CDR3 protein results from TCRdb running MiXCR on the 5' RACE reads. The sample holds over 700,000 distinct CDR3 sequences, roughly 20% seen once. Study-level findings and limits: One TCR beta motif, made up of fewer than 10 highly homologous variants, appeared characteristic of ankylosing spondylitis blood.

Sequenced sample: blood, either unsorted or a sorted T cell fraction (not recorded which). The receptors derive from a male donor with ankylosing spondylitis.

The table lists this clonotype with a few counts. This rearrangement joins TRBV6-5 to TRBJ2-4; maybe TRBD1 (6 bases). Trimming removed 0 bases from V and 5 bases from J, with 11 bases in between. The CDR3 runs 15 residues. Germline V gene sequence: CDR1 MNHEY, CDR2 SVGAGI. CDR3 DNA: TGTGCCAGCAGTTACTCACCAGGGGTACAAAACATTCAGTACTTC. Translating it yields CASSYSPGVQNIQYF.

The V gene is TRBV25-1, the J gene TRBJ1-4; a weak D match, TRBD1 (6 bases). CDR3 size: 17 residues. The V gene's germline CDR1 is MGHDK and CDR2 SYGVNS. The V and J ends lost 3 bases and 7 bases respectively, with 21 bases between them. CDR3 amino acids: CASSEGGRSVIREKLFF. The CDR3, as DNA: TGTGCCAGCAGTGAGGGGGGCAGGTCAGTTATTCGTGAAAAACTGTTTTTT.